This T cell receptor (beta chain) was sequenced during a study of CD8 T cells in Susac syndrome. After extraction with the RNeasy kit, roughly 0.45 to 1 ug of the RNA was reverse transcribed using random hexamers. In TCRdb, the immunoSEQ multiplex PCR reads were re-called with MiXCR into one record per CDR3 protein. The sample carries around 300,000 distinct CDR3 sequences, around 85% recorded once. Germline CDR1 reads SEHNR; CDR2 reads FQNEAQ (reference sequence). The CDR3 has 16 amino acids. The V gene end was trimmed by 5 bases and the J gene end by 4 bases; junction bases not matched to a gene: 7.

The chain carries TRBV7-9 and TRBJ2-5; TRBD2 agrees at 13 bases. The sequence came from a human donor with multiple sclerosis. The sequenced material came from CD8+ T cells from PBMCs. CDR3 residues: CASSLVLAGGRETQYF. The CDR3 DNA reads TGTGCCAGCAGCCTAGTACTAGCGGGAGGGCGAGAGACCCAGTACTTC.